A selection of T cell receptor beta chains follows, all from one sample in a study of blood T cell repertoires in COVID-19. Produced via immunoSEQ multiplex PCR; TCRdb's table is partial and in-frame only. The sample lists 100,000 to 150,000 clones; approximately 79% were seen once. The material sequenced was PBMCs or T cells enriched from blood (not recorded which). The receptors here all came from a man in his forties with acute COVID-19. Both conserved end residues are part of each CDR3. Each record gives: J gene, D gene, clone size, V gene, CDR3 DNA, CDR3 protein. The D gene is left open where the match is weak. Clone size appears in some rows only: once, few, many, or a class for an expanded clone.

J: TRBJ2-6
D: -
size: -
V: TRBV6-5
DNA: TGTGCCAGTTGGACAGGAGGGACTGGGGCCAACGTCCTGACTTTC
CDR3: CASWTGGTGANVLTF

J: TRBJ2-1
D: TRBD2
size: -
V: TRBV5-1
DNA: TGCGCCAGCAGCTTGGATAGCGGGGTTGACAATGAGCAGTTCTTC
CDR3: CASSLDSGVDNEQFF

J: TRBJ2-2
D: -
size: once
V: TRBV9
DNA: TGTGCCAGCAGCCCTTTAATCGGGGAGCTGTTTTTT
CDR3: CASSPLIGELFF

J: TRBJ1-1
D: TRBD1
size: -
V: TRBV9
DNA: TGTGCCAGCAGCTCCCGGACAGGGGGCGGCACTGAAGCTTTCTTT
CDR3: CASSSRTGGGTEAFF

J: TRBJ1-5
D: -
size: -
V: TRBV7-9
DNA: TGTGCCAGCAGCTTAGGAGGTCAGCCCCAGCATTTT
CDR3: CASSLGGQPQHF

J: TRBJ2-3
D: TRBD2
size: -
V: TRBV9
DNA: TGTGCCAGCAGCGTTGGACTAGCGGGAGCAGATACGCAGTATTTT
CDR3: CASSVGLAGADTQYF

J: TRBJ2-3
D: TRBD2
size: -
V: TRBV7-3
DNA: TGTGCCAGCAGCCCCGGGACTAGCGGGGTCACAGATACGCAGTATTTT
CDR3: CASSPGTSGVTDTQYF

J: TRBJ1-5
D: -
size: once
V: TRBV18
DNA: TGTGCCAGCTCACCGGAGGGTTACGGGCCCCAGCATTTT
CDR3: CASSPEGYGPQHF

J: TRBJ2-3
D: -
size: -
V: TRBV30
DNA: TGTGCCTGGAGGAGGGTGTCTAGCACAGATACGCAGTATTTT
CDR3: CAWRRVSSTDTQYF

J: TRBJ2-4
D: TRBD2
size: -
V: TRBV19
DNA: TGTGCCAGTAGTATAGTAGCGGGAGAAGGCATTCAGTACTTC
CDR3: CASSIVAGEGIQYF

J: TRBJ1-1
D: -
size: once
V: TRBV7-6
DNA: TGTGCCAGCAGCGTGGGCACAAAACCCAACACTGAAGCTTTCTTT
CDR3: CASSVGTKPNTEAFF

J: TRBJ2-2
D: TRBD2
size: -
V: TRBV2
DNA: TGTGCCAGCAGTGAGCTGAGCGGGGGTAACACCGGGGAGCTGTTTTTT
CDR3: CASSELSGGNTGELFF

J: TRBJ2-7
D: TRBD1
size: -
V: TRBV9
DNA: TGTGCCAGCAGCCTGGGACAGGGCTACGAGCAGTACTTC
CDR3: CASSLGQGYEQYF

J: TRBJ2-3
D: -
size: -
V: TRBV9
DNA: TGTGCCAGCAGCGTAGGGAGGAGTAACACAGATACGCAGTATTTT
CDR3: CASSVGRSNTDTQYF

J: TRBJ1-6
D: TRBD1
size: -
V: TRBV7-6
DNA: TGTGCCAGCAGCTCAGGGGGCGAGAGTTCACCCCTCCACTTT
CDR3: CASSSGGESSPLHF

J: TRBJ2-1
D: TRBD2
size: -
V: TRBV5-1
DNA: TGCGCCAGCAGCGTCCCACCTTCTAGCGGGGGGGCAAATGAGCAGTTCTTC
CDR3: CASSVPPSSGGANEQFF

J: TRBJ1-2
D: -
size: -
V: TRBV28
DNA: TGTGCCAGCAGTTTATACGCAGGCGGCTACACCTTC
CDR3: CASSLYAGGYTF

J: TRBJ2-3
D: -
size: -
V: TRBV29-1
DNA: TGCAGCGTTGAAGACTCCATAGCGGTGGGGGATACGCAGTATTTT
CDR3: CSVEDSIAVGDTQYF

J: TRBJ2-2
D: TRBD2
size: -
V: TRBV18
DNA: TGTGCCAGCTCACCGTCCGGGACTAGCCGCACCGGGGAGCTGTTTTTT
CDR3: CASSPSGTSRTGELFF

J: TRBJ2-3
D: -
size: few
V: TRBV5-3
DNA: TGTGCCAGAAGCTTGGCCAGACGGGGTCCCACAGATACGCAGTATTTT
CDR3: CARSLARRGPTDTQYF

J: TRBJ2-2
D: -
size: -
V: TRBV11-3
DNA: TGTGCCAGCAGCTTTGACGGGGCCGGGGAGCTGTTTTTT
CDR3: CASSFDGAGELFF

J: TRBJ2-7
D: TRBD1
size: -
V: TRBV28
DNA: TGTGCCAGCCGCGCCCCGACAGGGTACGAGCAGTACTTC
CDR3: CASRAPTGYEQYF

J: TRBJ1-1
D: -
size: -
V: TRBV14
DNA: TGTGCCAGCAGCCAAGAGTCATTGACTGAAGCTTTCTTT
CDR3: CASSQESLTEAFF

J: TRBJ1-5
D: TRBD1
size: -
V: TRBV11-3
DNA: TGTGCCAGCAGCTTGACAGGGAAGGGTCAGCCCCAGCATTTT
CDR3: CASSLTGKGQPQHF

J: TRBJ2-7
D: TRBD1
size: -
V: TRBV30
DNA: TGTGCCTGGGCCCCGGGACAGGGTTACGAGCAGTACTTC
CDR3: CAWAPGQGYEQYF

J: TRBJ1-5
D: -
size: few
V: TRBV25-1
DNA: TGTGCCAGCAACGGCGGTATTCAGCCCCAGCATTTT
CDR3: CASNGGIQPQHF

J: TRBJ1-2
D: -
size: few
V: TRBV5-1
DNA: TGCGCCAGCAGCCAACAGGGTGAGGATGGCTACACCTTC
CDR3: CASSQQGEDGYTF

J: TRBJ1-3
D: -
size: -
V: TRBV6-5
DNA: TGTGCCAGCAGTTACGACAGTCGGCCCGGAAACACCATATATTTT
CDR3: CASSYDSRPGNTIYF

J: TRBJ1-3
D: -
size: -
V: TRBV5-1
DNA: TGCGCCAGCAGCTTTAACGTGGCCTCTGGAAACACCATATATTTT
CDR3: CASSFNVASGNTIYF

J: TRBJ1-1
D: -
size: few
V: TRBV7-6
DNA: TGTGCCAGCAGCGGGACACACACTAGCACTGAAGCTTTCTTT
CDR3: CASSGTHTSTEAFF

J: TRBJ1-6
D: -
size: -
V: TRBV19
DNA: TGTGCCAGTAGTATAGACCCACTCGGGCGGGATTCACCCCTCCACTTT
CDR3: CASSIDPLGRDSPLHF

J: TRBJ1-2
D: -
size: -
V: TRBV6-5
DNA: TGTGCCAGCAGTCCCGACAGGAATGGCTACACCTTC
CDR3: CASSPDRNGYTF

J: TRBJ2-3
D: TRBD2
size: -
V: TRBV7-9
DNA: TGTGCCAGCAGCTTACTAGCGGGAAGCACAGATACGCAGTATTTT
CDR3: CASSLLAGSTDTQYF

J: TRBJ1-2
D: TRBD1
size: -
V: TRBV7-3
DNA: TGTGCCAGCAGCTTATCACAGGGGAACTATGGCTACACCTTC
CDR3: CASSLSQGNYGYTF

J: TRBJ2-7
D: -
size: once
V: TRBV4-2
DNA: TGTGCCAGCAGCCACCCGGCGGGACAGAACTACGAGCAGTACTTC
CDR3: CASSHPAGQNYEQYF

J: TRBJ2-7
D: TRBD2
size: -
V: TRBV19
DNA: TGTGCCAGTAGTAACAAGCGGGAGCCCTACGAGCAGTACTTC
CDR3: CASSNKREPYEQYF

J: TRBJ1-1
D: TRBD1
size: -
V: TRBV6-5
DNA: TGTGCCAGCAGTTACCGAGGGACAGGGACCACTGAAGCTTTCTTT
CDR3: CASSYRGTGTTEAFF

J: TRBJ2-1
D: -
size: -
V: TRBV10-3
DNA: TGTGCCATCAGTGAGTCAGTAGTTAGCCCGGGGGAGCAGTTCTTC
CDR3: CAISESVVSPGEQFF

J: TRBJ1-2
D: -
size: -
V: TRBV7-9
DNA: TGTGCCAGCAGCAGCGGGACGGCCTATGGCTACACCTTC
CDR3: CASSSGTAYGYTF

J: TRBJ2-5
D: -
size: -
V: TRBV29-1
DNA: TGCAGCGTCGTTGGACTGGGCCAAGAGACCCAGTACTTC
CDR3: CSVVGLGQETQYF

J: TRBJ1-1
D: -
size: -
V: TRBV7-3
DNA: TGTGCCAGCAGCCGACAGGAGAACACTGAAGCTTTCTTT
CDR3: CASSRQENTEAFF

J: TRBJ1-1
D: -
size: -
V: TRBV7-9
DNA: TGTGCCAGCAGCTCGGAGAGCACTGAAGCTTTCTTT
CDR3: CASSSESTEAFF